Listed below are T cell receptor beta chains from one sample, sequenced in a study of tumor and adjacent non-tumor tissue in lung cancer. TCRdb analysed the multiplex PCR reads with MiXCR anew, one entry per CDR3 protein. The table lists over 80,000 distinct CDR3 sequences, 80% of them singletons. Sequenced: distant non-tumor lung tissue. The receptors derive from a man between 60 and 75 years old with small cell lung cancer. The CDR3 runs from the conserved cysteine through the conserved F or W. A D gene is named only where the DNA matches it firmly. Clone sizes are given selectively: once, few, many, or a class where the clone is expanded.

j_call cdr3_length clone_size v_call d_call cdr3_nt cdr3_aa
TRBJ2-5 15 - TRBV12-3/TRBV12-4 TRBD2 TGTGCTAGCAGTCCCTATAGCGGGGGACAAGAGAGCCAATACTTC CASSPYSGGQESQYF
TRBJ1-2 13 - TRBV29-1 TRBD1 TGCAGAGTAAGGGACAGGGAGGGCTATGGCCACACCTTC CRVRDREGYGHTF
TRBJ2-7 12 - TRBV6-6 - TGTGCCAGTAGTCCGGGACATGACGAGCTATACTTC CASSPGHDELYF
TRBJ2-3 14 few TRBV20-1 - TGCAGTGCCACCCCTAGCGCCAACACAGATACGCAGTATTTT CSATPSANTDTQYF
TRBJ1-2 14 - TRBV6-1 TRBD1 TGTATCAGCAGTAGCAGGGGGCAGGACTATGGCTACACCTTC CISSSRGQDYGYTF
TRBJ2-7 15 - TRBV11-2 - TGTGCCACCAGCTTAGCTTCTAGTGACCCCTACGAGCAGTACTTC CATSLASSDPYEQYF
TRBJ1-1 14 - TRBV10-3 - TGTGCCGTCAGTGAGTCGGGAGGGTCATTAGTGGCTTTCTTT CAVSESGGSLVAFF
TRBJ2-1 17 - TRBV6-5 - TGTGCCAGCCGAACCCTTAGGGGGAGGGCCGGCTACAATGAGCAGTCCTTC CASRTLRGRAGYNEQSF
TRBJ2-2 14 many TRBV4-2 - TGTGCCAGCAGCCAAGTCCCATCACCCGGGGAGCTGTTTTTT CASSQVPSPGELFF
TRBJ2-2 15 - TRBV6-6 - TGTGCCAGCAACTACCGAGGGTTTGGCACCGGGGAGCTGTTTTTT CASNYRGFGTGELFF
TRBJ2-3 15 - TRBV6-6 - TGTGCCAGCGGTTACTCCGAGGTAGCATCAGATACCCAGTATTTT CASGYSEVASDTQYF
TRBJ2-2 15 once TRBV7-3 - TGTACCAGCGGCGCCCCGGACAGCCATACCGGGGAGCTGTTTTTT CTSGAPDSHTGELFF
TRBJ2-7 14 - TRBV10-2 TRBD2 TGCGCCAGCAGTGAAAGCGGGAGGGCCTCTGGGCAGTACTTC CASSESGRASGQYF
TRBJ2-7 14 - TRBV6-1 TRBD2 TGTCCCAGCAGTGAGACTAGCGGGAGTTACGATCAGTACTTC CPSSETSGSYDQYF
TRBJ2-3 16 few TRBV20-1 - TGCAGTACTAGAGCGTCACTAGGAGGAGGCTCAGATACGCAGTATTTT CSTRASLGGGSDTQYF
TRBJ2-1 16 - TRBV7-9 TRBD2 TGTGCCAGCAGCTTATCGTTGGCGGGAGCCTACAATGAGCAGTTCTTC CASSLSLAGAYNEQFF
TRBJ2-3 16 - TRBV6-5 - TGTGCCAGTAGTTACGGGTCCGCTTCCCGCACAGATACGCAGTATTTT CASSYGSASRTDTQYF
TRBJ2-3 11 - TRBV6-6 - TGTGCTAGCAACCCAGGGGATACGCAGTATTTT CASNPGDTQYF
TRBJ2-1 13 - TRBV9 - TGTGCCAGCAGCGTATCACCATGGCCTGAGCAGTTCTTC CASSVSPWPEQFF
TRBJ2-3 17 - TRBV4-2 TRBD2 TGTGTCAGCAGCCAGATGACTAGCGGGAGCGCTACAGATACGCAGTATTTT CVSSQMTSGSATDTQYF
TRBJ2-1 13 - TRBV28 - TGTGCCAGCAATACCACAGGGCTAGATGAGCAGTTCTTC CASNTTGLDEQFF
TRBJ2-7 15 many TRBV12-3/TRBV12-4 TRBD1 TGTGCCAGCACGCCCCGGGACAGCGCAGCTCAAGAGCAGTACTTC CASTPRDSAAQEQYF
TRBJ1-2 10 - TRBV29-1 TRBD1 TGCAGCGTAGGGACAGAAGGCTACACCTTC CSVGTEGYTF
TRBJ2-7 15 - TRBV6-2/TRBV6-3 TRBD2 TGTGCCAGCAGTTACGGGCTAGCGGGAGTCTACGAGCAGTACTTC CASSYGLAGVYEQYF
TRBJ2-3 15 once TRBV6-6 TRBD2 TGTGCCAACAGTTACCGGCTAGCGGCCACAGATACGCAGTATTTT CANSYRLAATDTQYF
TRBJ2-1 17 - TRBV11-2 - TGTGCCTGCAGCTTAGAGGGAATGGGACACGGGATGAATGAGCAGTTCTTC CACSLEGMGHGMNEQFF
TRBJ2-1 16 - TRBV11-3 - TGTGCCAGCAGCTTAGGTTCTAGCAGTATTGACAATGAGCAATTCTTT CASSLGSSSIDNEQFF
TRBJ2-1 13 - TRBV29-1 - TGCAGCGTTGCTGGAGCAGGGGACAATGAGCAGTTCTTC CSVAGAGDNEQFF
TRBJ2-2 16 - TRBV4-2 - TGTCTCAGCAGCCAATATCTGAGGGCCAACATCGGGGAGCTGTTTTTT CLSSQYLRANIGELFF
TRBJ2-5 16 - TRBV11-2 - TGTGCCATCAACTTTACCCAGGTACTAGCATTAGAGACCCAGTACTTC CAINFTQVLALETQYF
TRBJ2-5 13 - TRBV10-2 - TGCGCCAGCAGCGATTTCGTGGGAGAGACCCATTACTTC CASSDFVGETHYF
TRBJ2-1 18 - TRBV11-1 TRBD2 TGTTCCAGAAGCTCAGAATCGAGGACTGGCGGGAGTGGTAATGAGCAGTTCTTC CSRSSESRTGGSGNEQFF
TRBJ2-6 15 - TRBV6-5 - TGTGCCAGCAGTTATTCGAATGTCTGTGCCAACGTCCTGACTTTC CASSYSNVCANVLTF
TRBJ2-3 16 - TRBV29-1 - TGCAGCGCGGAAGGGAACGGGAACGTTAGCACAGATACGCAGTATTTT CSAEGNGNVSTDTQYF
TRBJ2-2 14 - TRBV5-5 - TGTGCCAGCTCCCAGCTGGGGATGCGCGGGGAGCTGTTTTTT CASSQLGMRGELFF
TRBJ2-2 15 - TRBV5-1 TRBD1 TGCGCCAACACCCTGACAGGGGTCGGCACCCGGGAGCTGTTTTTT CANTLTGVGTRELFF
TRBJ2-2 16 few TRBV10-1 TRBD1 TGCGCCAGCAGCCTACGGGACAGGGGGAACACAGGGGAGCTGTTTTTT CASSLRDRGNTGELFF
TRBJ1-2 14 - TRBV29-1 - TGCAGCGTCGCGACCGAGGGGCAGGGGTGTGGCTACACCTTC CSVATEGQGCGYTF
TRBJ2-5 15 - TRBV12-3/TRBV12-4 - TGTGCCAGCAGTCCCTATAGCTGGGGACACGAGACACAGTACTTC CASSPYSWGHETQYF
TRBJ1-1 11 - TRBV12-3/TRBV12-4 - TGTGCCAGCAGTTCCGTCCTCGAAGTTTTCTTT CASSSVLEVFF
TRBJ1-2 13 - TRBV29-1 - TGCATCGTTGAAGAAGGTCGGGGCTTTGGCTACACCTTC CIVEEGRGFGYTF
TRBJ2-3 15 - TRBV11-3 - TGTGCCAGCAGCCCCTCCTCCGGGGGGACAGATAGGCAGTATTTT CASSPSSGGTDRQYF
TRBJ2-2 15 once TRBV5-1 - TGCGCCAGCAGCCCTAGGGCAGGGGAAACCCGGGAGCTGTTTTTT CASSPRAGETRELFF
TRBJ1-1 12 - TRBV29-1 - TGCACCGTTGAACCAAGGGACTCTGAAGCTTTCTTT CTVEPRDSEAFF
TRBJ2-7 14 - TRBV6-5 - TGTGCCAGCAGTTATGGGTCCGCGGCCTACGAGCAATACTTC CASSYGSAAYEQYF
TRBJ2-7 16 - TRBV29-1 TRBD1 TGCAGCGTTACCCCCATCAAACAGGGGCAATTCAACGAGCAGCATTTC CSVTPIKQGQFNEQHF
TRBJ2-3 14 many TRBV12-3/TRBV12-4 TRBD2 TGTGCCAGCACCACTAGCGGGAGACAACATACGCAGTATTTT CASTTSGRQHTQYF
TRBJ2-3 15 - TRBV20-1 TRBD2 TGCAGTGCGAGAGCTAGCGGGAGGTGCACAGATACGCAGTATTTT CSARASGRCTDTQYF
TRBJ2-3 17 once TRBV6-2/TRBV6-3 TRBD2 TGTGTCAGCAGTTACTCTATGTACGGGAGGGCCGAAGATACGCAGTATTTT CVSSYSMYGRAEDTQYF
TRBJ1-1 15 - TRBV11-1 TRBD1 TGTGCTAACAGCTTAGGGGACAGGGGGGGTCCTGAAGCTTTCTTT CANSLGDRGGPEAFF
TRBJ2-3 15 - TRBV6-1 - TGTGCCAGCGCCGCACCTAGCGAAGGAATAGATACGCAGTATTTT CASAAPSEGIDTQYF